This T cell receptor (beta chain) was found in a study of OX40 agonist ivuxolimab in advanced cancers. Study-level points and caveats: Low normalized clonal expansion also occurred in some nonresponding patients.

Sequencing was performed with immunoSEQ multiplex PCR; in TCRdb, only in-frame clones are kept and a portion is missing. The table lists roughly 15,000 clones, about 81% of them singletons, with roughly two fifths in the top ten. This clone was recorded at least ten times. Its antigen is as yet unknown. Unmatched junction bases numbered 4, after V lost 0 bases and J lost 3 bases. Germline CDR1 is LGHNA and CDR2 is YNFKEQ. The CDR3 totals 16 residues. The TCR was taken from an adult with an advanced solid tumor such as melanoma, head and neck, liver or kidney cancer. The source was CD4+ or CD8+ T cells sorted from blood, collected in a trial of the OX40 agonist ivuxolimab. This chain links TRBV4-2 with TRBJ2-7, with 11 nucleotides matching TRBD1. The CDR3 DNA sequence: TGTGCCAGCAGCCAAGATTCCGGGACAGGGGGCTACGAGCAGTACTTC. Translating it yields CASSQDSGTGGYEQYF.